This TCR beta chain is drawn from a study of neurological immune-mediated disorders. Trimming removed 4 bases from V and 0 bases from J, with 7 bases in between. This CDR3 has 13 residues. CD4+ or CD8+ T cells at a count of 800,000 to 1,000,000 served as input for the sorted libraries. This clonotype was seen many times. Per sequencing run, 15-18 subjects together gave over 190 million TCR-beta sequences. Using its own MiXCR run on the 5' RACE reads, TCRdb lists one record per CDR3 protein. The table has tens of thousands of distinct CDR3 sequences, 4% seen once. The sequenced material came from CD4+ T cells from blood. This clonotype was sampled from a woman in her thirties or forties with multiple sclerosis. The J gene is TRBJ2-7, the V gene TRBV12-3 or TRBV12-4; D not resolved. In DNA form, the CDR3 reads TGTGCCAGCAGTTGGAGTAGCTCCTACGAGCAGTACTTC. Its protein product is CASSWSSSYEQYF.